The 21 T cell receptor beta chains below were found in one sample sequenced in a study of CD8 T cells in Susac syndrome. The RNA, roughly 0.45 to 1 ug, was put through reverse transcription using random hexamers. MiXCR, applied by TCRdb to the immunoSEQ multiplex PCR reads, yields one record per CDR3 protein. The table includes approximately 57,000 distinct CDR3 sequences, 95% detected once. The material sequenced was CD8+ T cells from PBMCs. The receptors were sampled from a human donor with Susac syndrome.

This chain connects TRBV28 to TRBJ2-5; TRBD1 might be the D (6 bases). The CDR3 spans 14 residues. The ends were cut back, 5 bases at V and 1 base at J, with 11 bases in the middle. Germline CDR1 MDHEN, CDR2 SYDVKM. Here the CDR3 reads CASSGGQSQETQYF. In DNA form, the CDR3 reads TGTGCCAGCAGTGGGGGACAATCCCAAGAGACCCAGTACTTC.

The chain carries TRBV4-1 and TRBJ2-2; TRBD1 matches 9 bases. V trimming: 8 bases; J trimming: 5 bases; junction bases outside the gene matches: 0. Per the germline V gene, CDR1 is MGHRA and CDR2 is YSYEKL. The CDR3 is made up of 12 amino acids. In DNA, the CDR3 is TGCGCCAGCGGACAGGGGACCGGGGAGCTGTTTTTT. Its translation: CASGQGTGELFF.

The chain links TRBV20-1 to TRBJ1-2; 8 positions match TRBD1. Germline assignment: CDR1 DFQATT and CDR2 SNEGSKA (reference sequence). This CDR3 is built from 14 residues. The ends lost 6 bases at V and 4 bases at J; junction bases unmatched: 10. The CDR3 DNA follows: TGCAGTGCCCAGGGGAGGACAGGGACCTATGGCTACACCTTC. Its translation is CSAQGRTGTYGYTF.

The chain is built from TRBV7-9 and TRBJ2-1; 7 bases fit TRBD1. Germline assignment: CDR1 SEHNR and CDR2 FQNEAQ (reference sequence). V was clipped by 5 bases and J by 8 bases; unmatched bases: 9. The CDR3 runs 14 residues. Here the CDR3 reads CASSEGTGDDEQFF. The CDR3 nucleotides are TGTGCCAGCAGCGAAGGAACAGGGGACGATGAGCAGTTCTTC.

The CDR3 DNA sequence: TGTGCCAGTAGTACCTACGACAGGAACGGGGAGCTGTTTTTT. Its protein is CASSTYDRNGELFF. The chain links TRBV19 to TRBJ2-2, with a tentative D call TRBD1 (6 bases). Germline V gene sequence: CDR1 LNHDA, CDR2 SQIVND (reference sequence). Trimming removed 4 bases at V and 7 bases at J, with 13 bases between. The CDR3 extends over 14 amino acids.

CDR3 region: CSVSTGGQPQHF. The CDR3 bases are TGCAGCGTTTCGACAGGGGGCCAGCCCCAGCATTTT. This rearrangement joins TRBV29-1 to TRBJ1-5, with 10 bases fitting TRBD1. J was trimmed by 7 bases and V by 5 bases; bases with no gene match: 2. CDR3 length: 12 residues. The V gene's germline CDR1 is SQVTM and CDR2 ANQGSEA.

This chain uses TRBV18 with TRBJ2-7; D call uncertain. The CDR3 has 13 residues. CDR1 is KGHSH, CDR2 LQKENI, per germline. The germline V and J ends were trimmed by 3 bases and 6 bases, with 12 bases remaining between them. The CDR3 loop reads CASSPQVHGEQYF. The DNA of the CDR3 is TGTGCCAGCTCACCCCAGGTCCACGGCGAGCAGTACTTC.

V is TRBV11-2 and J is TRBJ2-3; D remains unclear. Deletions cut 5 bases from V and 5 bases from J, with 8 bases between. The CDR3 is made up of 12 amino acids. Germline lookup yields CDR1 SGHAT and CDR2 FQNNGV. CDR3 DNA: TGTGCCAGCAGCGACTCATTAGATACGCAGTATTTT. This encodes CASSDSLDTQYF.

The V gene is TRBV20-1, the J gene TRBJ1-2; TRBD1 matches at 8 bases. V trimming: 0 bases; J trimming: 8 bases; junction bases outside the gene matches: 8. Per germline, CDR1 DFQATT and CDR2 SNEGSKA (reference sequence). The CDR3 loop spans 14 amino acids. The CDR3 sequence: CSAREAGGGWGYTF. The CDR3 DNA follows: TGCAGTGCTAGAGAGGCAGGGGGCGGTTGGGGCTACACCTTC.

A few counts support this clonotype. The rearrangement links TRBV7-9 to TRBJ2-7, with TRBD2 identical over 7 bases. The CDR3 spans 14 residues. Germline V gene sequence: CDR1 SEHNR, CDR2 FQNEAQ (reference sequence). The ends lost 5 bases at V and 5 bases at J; junction bases unmatched: 9. The CDR3: CASSKTSGRDEQYF. CDR3 nucleotide sequence: TGTGCCAGCAGCAAAACGTCAGGGAGGGACGAGCAGTACTTC.

The gene calls are TRBV15 and TRBJ1-1, with D hard to call. Trimming shortened V by 0 bases and J by 8 bases, and 7 bases separated the two germline ends. This CDR3 comprises 12 residues. CDR1 is LNHNV and CDR2 is YYDKDF in the germline V gene (reference sequence). This chain's CDR3 is CATSREAAEAFF. CDR3 in DNA: TGTGCCACCAGCAGAGAGGCGGCGGAAGCTTTCTTT.

This chain links TRBV9 with TRBJ1-2; D not resolved. Germline V gene sequence: CDR1 SGDLS, CDR2 YYNGEE. CDR3 length: 14 residues. V lost 0 bases and J lost 6, with 12 bases in between. The CDR3 nucleotides are TGTGCCAGCAGCGTAGGGGTGGGAGGAAATGGCTACACCTTC. Protein: CASSVGVGGNGYTF.

The chain joins TRBV7-2 to TRBJ2-7; 11 nucleotides line up with TRBD2. The germline CDR1 and CDR2 sequences are SGHTA and FQGNSA. The CDR3 has 15 amino acids. With V trimmed by 1 base and J by 6 bases, 5 bases remained unmatched. In DNA form, the CDR3 reads TGTGCCAGCAGCTTAGTTACTAGCGGGGGATCCGAGCAGTACTTC. Its translation: CASSLVTSGGSEQYF.

The chain couples TRBV11-2 to TRBJ1-5, with 8 bases fitting TRBD1. V was pared by 0 bases and J by 5 bases, with 12 bases of the junction left unmatched. The CDR3 sequence is 18 residues long. Germline-derived CDR1 and CDR2 are SGHAT and FQNNGV. The CDR3 sequence is CASSLDRRGQGPDQPQHF. CDR3 coding DNA: TGTGCCAGCAGCTTAGATCGGAGAGGACAGGGTCCCGATCAGCCCCAGCATTTT.

The rearrangement joins TRBV7-9 to TRBJ2-1; 9 bases agree with TRBD1. With V trimmed by 3 bases and J by 7 bases, 7 bases remained unmatched. The CDR3 sequence is 15 residues long. Germline CDR1 and CDR2: SEHNR and FQNEAQ (reference sequence). CDR3 in DNA: TGTGCCAGCAGCTTTGTCGGGACAGGGTATAATGAGCAGTTCTTC. Encoded protein: CASSFVGTGYNEQFF.

The rearrangement joins TRBV11-2 to TRBJ2-5; D may match TRBD1 or TRBD2 (5 bases each). The germline V gene has CDR1 SGHAT and CDR2 FQNNGV. This CDR3 spans 17 amino acids. The V gene lost 0 bases and the J gene lost 2 bases, with 16 bases spanning the gap. The CDR3 nucleotides are TGTGCCAGCAGCTTAGAAATGGGGGTAGGGAGACAAGAGACCCAGTACTTC. It encodes CASSLEMGVGRQETQYF.

Only a few counts were recorded for this clonotype. This chain joins TRBV7-3 and TRBJ2-1; TRBD1 is a possible D gene (6 bases). V dropped 3 bases and J dropped 11 bases, with 8 bases sitting between them. The CDR3 is 11 amino acids. CDR1 SGHTA and CDR2 FQGTGA come from the germline V gene. The CDR3 nucleotides read TGTGCCAGCAGCTTCGGGACACAGCAGTTCTTC. Amino acids: CASSFGTQQFF.

J is TRBJ2-2 and V is TRBV9; tentative D call: TRBD2 (5 bases). This CDR3 has 13 amino acids. The V end lost 4 bases, the J end lost 11 bases, and 15 bases lay between the germline ends. The germline V gene has CDR1 SGDLS and CDR2 YYNGEE. CDR3 bases: TGTGCCAGCAGCCCAACTAGTAATAGAGAGCTGTTTTTT. As protein: CASSPTSNRELFF.

This clonotype was detected once. This chain joins TRBV29-1 and TRBJ2-3; D is uncertain. With 6 bases removed from V and 0 bases from J, the gap between germline ends came to 16 bases. This CDR3 region has 15 residues. The V gene's germline CDR1 is SQVTM and CDR2 ANQGSEA. The CDR3 here is CSVPWVAQSTDTQYF. The CDR3 DNA sequence: TGCAGCGTCCCCTGGGTGGCTCAAAGCACAGATACGCAGTATTTT.

The rearrangement links TRBV7-3 to TRBJ2-1; 7 positions agree with TRBD2. The length of the CDR3 is 17 residues. CDR1 and CDR2 (germline): SGHTA, FQGTGA. Germline trimming cut 1 base from V and 4 bases from J; bases unmatched to any gene: 10. This CDR3 is CASSLKGGPTTYNEQFF. CDR3 DNA sequence: TGTGCCAGCAGCTTAAAGGGAGGGCCCACTACTTACAATGAGCAGTTCTTC.

The genes are TRBV18 and TRBJ2-7, with D hard to call. CDR3 length equals 11 residues. The germline V gene encodes CDR1 KGHSH and CDR2 LQKENI. Trimming cost V 5 bases and J 2 bases, with 4 bases left between them. CDR3 region: CASSSAYEQYF. The CDR3 DNA follows: TGTGCCAGCTCATCGGCCTACGAGCAGTACTTC.